Following are 6 T cell receptor beta chains from one sample sequenced in a study of T cell repertoires in aging, cancer and after chemotherapy. Rearranged V-D-J TRB sequences were amplified with a mixed TRB-A/B primer pool. TCRdb reprocessed the multiplex PCR reads via MiXCR and lists one record per CDR3 protein. The profile shows about 1,300 distinct CDR3 sequences, around 23% of them singletons. TCR beta rearrangements were amplified from peripheral blood genomic DNA. Sequencing used blood. The receptors shown here come from a human donor with a blood cancer.

This clonotype came up a few times. The V and J genes are TRBV11-2 and TRBJ1-4; the D gene is possibly TRBD1 (6 bases). The CDR3 is 15 residues long. Germline V lookup: CDR1 SGHAT, CDR2 FQNNGV. Trimming shortened V by 5 bases and J by 4 bases, and 14 bases separated the two germline ends. The CDR3 DNA follows: TGTGCCAGCAGCCCCACACGGGGGCTTAATGAAAAACTGTTTTTT. Encoded protein: CASSPTRGLNEKLFF.

This rearrangement joins TRBV12-3 or TRBV12-4 to TRBJ1-5; D is uncertain. The CDR3 consists of 12 residues. Trimming removed 5 bases from V and 6 bases from J, with 8 bases in between. The CDR3 loop is CASSPYGQPQHF. Here the CDR3 DNA reads TGTGCCAGCAGTCCCTACGGTCAGCCCCAGCATTTT.

As regards this clonotype: Relative to the germline gene, one junction end is altered; a read error may explain this. The V call is TRBV7-9, the J call TRBJ2-5; D might be TRBD2 (5 bases). The CDR3 spans 12 residues. CDR1 and CDR2 from the germline V gene are SEHNR and FQNEAQ (reference sequence). CDR3 in amino acids: CASSWGDGPEVF. The DNA for the CDR3 is TGTGCCAGCAGCTGGGGAGATGGACCCGAGGTTTTC. Supplemented by reference TRBV7-9 and TRBJ2-5, the full variable domain reads DTGVSQNPRHKITKRGQNVTFRCDPISEHNRLYWYRQTLGQGPEFLTYFQNEAQLEKSRLLSDRFSAERPKGSFSTLEIQRTEQGDSAMYLCASSWGDGPEVFGPGTRLLVL.

V usage is TRBV7-9 and J usage is TRBJ2-3; 12 bases line up with TRBD2. The length of the CDR3 is 14 residues. V lost 6 bases, J lost 10 bases, and 8 bases stayed unmatched. CDR1 is SEHNR, CDR2 FQNEAQ, per germline (reference sequence). DNA of the CDR3: TGTGCCAGCAGGCCCGGACTAGCGGGGTGGCCGCAGTATTTT. It yields the protein CASRPGLAGWPQYF. Full variable domain (outside the CDR3, taken from reference TRBV7-9 and TRBJ2-3): DTGVSQNPRHKITKRGQNVTFRCDPISEHNRLYWYRQTLGQGPEFLTYFQNEAQLEKSRLLSDRFSAERPKGSFSTLEIQRTEQGDSAMYLCASRPGLAGWPQYFGPGTRLTVL.

This clonotype has just a few counts. The gene calls are TRBV28 and TRBJ2-2; D remains unclear. The CDR3 spans 13 residues. V was pared by 5 bases and J by 2 bases, with 6 bases between. Per germline, CDR1 MDHEN and CDR2 SYDVKM. The CDR3 DNA reads TGTGCCAGCAGTCCGATCAACACCGGGGAGCTGTTTTTT. Amino acids: CASSPINTGELFF.

The chain couples TRBV6-1 to TRBJ2-3, with 7 bases fitting TRBD2. The CDR3 totals 14 residues. Germline V CDR1 and CDR2: MNHNS, SASEGT. Unmatched junction bases numbered 2, after V lost 5 bases and J lost 0 bases. The DNA of the CDR3 is TGTGCCAGCAGTTGGACTAGTAGCACAGATACGCAGTATTTT. It yields the protein CASSWTSSTDTQYF.